This paragraph covers one T cell receptor beta chain sequence. Donors in Cohort 3 who had recovered were those with two negative PCRs, healthcare professional clearance, or resolution of their symptoms. This entry comes from a study of blood T cell repertoires in COVID-19. Looking at the study overall: The United States, Italy and Spain supplied acute and convalescent COVID-19 samples.

V lost 4 bases, J lost 4 bases, and 14 bases lay in between. This CDR3 contains 15 residues. The germline CDR1 and CDR2 sequences are MNHEY and SMNVEV (reference sequence). The repertoire was sequenced with immunoSEQ multiplex PCR; TCRdb's copy has only in-frame clones and lacks some. This sample has approximately 200,000 clones, with roughly 86% found just once. Material: PBMCs or T cells enriched from blood (not recorded which). J is TRBJ1-5 and V is TRBV27; D might be TRBD1 (6 bases). The clonotype originates from a woman aged 25-40 years who had recovered from COVID-19. CDR3 protein: CASSSRQVGNQPQHF. Here the CDR3 DNA reads TGTGCCAGCAGTTCACGACAGGTCGGGAATCAGCCCCAGCATTTT.